A single sample is the source of the 31 T cell receptor beta chains below, sequenced in a study of radiation and T cells in renal cell carcinoma. Time point noted: blood 4 weeks post-SBRT, at nephrectomy. The sample's treatment: 15 Gy SBRT to primary tumor, nephrectomy 4 weeks later. Clones were read by immunoSEQ multiplex PCR, and TCRdb kept only the in-frame ones, dropping some. Here the sample spans around 94,000 clones, around four fifths being singletons. Sequenced material: blood, taken from a patient whose treatment included radiotherapy and nephrectomy. These receptor sequences come from a man aged 50 to 59 with renal cell carcinoma.

V gene TRBV6-5 combines with J gene TRBJ2-1; maybe TRBD2 (5 bases). CDR1 MNHEY and CDR2 SVGAGI come from the germline V gene. V dropped 8 bases and J dropped 4 bases, with 9 bases sitting between them. This CDR3 is 12 amino acids long. The CDR3, as DNA: TGTGCCAGCGGGGAGACATACAATGAGCAGTTCTTC. This translates into CASGETYNEQFF.

CDR3 coding DNA: TGTGCCAGCAGTTCTCCGGGACAGGGGAACTATGGCTACACCTTC. Amino acid sequence: CASSSPGQGNYGYTF. The chain joins TRBV6-5 to TRBJ1-2, with TRBD1 matching over 10 bases. This CDR3 comprises 15 residues. Losses at the gene ends were 4 bases for V and 2 bases for J; bases not matched to a gene: 4. Germline V CDR1 and CDR2: MNHEY, SVGAGI.

J is TRBJ2-5 and V is TRBV15; 13 bases are a match to TRBD2. This CDR3 has 14 amino acids. Germline V gives CDR1 LNHNV, CDR2 YYDKDF (reference sequence). V was clipped by 7 bases and J by 5 bases; unmatched bases: 4. CDR3 loop: CATTPGLAGETQYF. The DNA for the CDR3 is TGTGCCACCACCCCGGGACTAGCGGGGGAGACCCAGTACTTC.

Notes on this clone: The germline gene is not matched at one end of the junction; a read error may be the cause. This rearrangement joins TRBV7-7 to TRBJ1-1; D ambiguous. Germline values: CDR1 SSHAT, CDR2 FNYEAQ (reference sequence). The CDR3 consists of 13 residues. The CDR3 region is CASSARSDTEAFF. CDR3 sequence (DNA): TGTGCTAGCAGCGCACGATCTGACACTGAAGCTTTCTTT.

The chain is built from TRBV29-1 and TRBJ2-1, with 8 bases identical to TRBD2. Germline V gives CDR1 SQVTM, CDR2 ANQGSEA. J lost 4 bases, V lost 3 bases, and 5 bases had no gene match. The CDR3 extends over 14 amino acids. The CDR3 loop reads CSVDGTSGYNEQFF. As DNA, the CDR3 is TGCAGCGTTGATGGAACTAGCGGTTACAATGAGCAGTTCTTC.

The chain uses TRBV14 and TRBJ1-2, with D maybe TRBD1 (6 bases). Deletions cut 2 bases from V and 7 bases from J, with 11 bases between. The CDR3 consists of 13 residues. Germline V gives CDR1 SGHDN, CDR2 FVKESK. CDR3 residues: CASSQTQGFGYTF. CDR3 DNA sequence: TGTGCCAGCAGCCAAACACAGGGATTTGGCTACACCTTC.

The J gene is TRBJ2-3, the V gene TRBV5-5; 8 bases map to TRBD1. The CDR3 length is 15 residues. With 4 bases clipped from V and 0 bases from J, the junction kept 4 bases outside the gene matches. Germline values: CDR1 SGHKS, CDR2 YYEKEE (reference sequence). CDR3 DNA: TGTGCCAGCAGCACGGGGGACAGGAGCACAGATACGCAGTATTTT. Translating gives CASSTGDRSTDTQYF.

A single count supports this clone. The V call is TRBV7-8, the J call TRBJ1-6, with a weak D call TRBD1 (6 bases). The germline V gene encodes CDR1 SGHVS and CDR2 FQNEAQ. Deletions cut 5 bases from V and 6 bases from J, with 17 bases between. The CDR3 has 16 residues. Here the CDR3 DNA reads TGTGCCAGCAGCACCAACCGGGACATCGGTAATTCACCCCTCCACTTT. It translates to CASSTNRDIGNSPLHF.

The CDR3 here is CASSMDRPNEKLFF. In DNA form, the CDR3 reads TGCGCCAGCAGCATGGACAGACCTAATGAAAAACTGTTTTTT. J is TRBJ1-4 and V is TRBV5-1; a weak D match, TRBD1 (6 bases). The germline V and J ends were trimmed by 4 bases and 3 bases, with 10 bases remaining between them. This CDR3 comprises 14 residues. Per germline, CDR1 SGHRS and CDR2 YFSETQ.

The J gene is TRBJ2-7, the V gene TRBV5-5; 8 bases are a match to TRBD2. CDR3 length: 16 amino acids. V shed 2 bases, J shed 5 bases, and the junction held 12 bases outside the gene matches. The germline V gene has CDR1 SGHKS and CDR2 YYEKEE (reference sequence). The CDR3 loop reads CASSLNLGLAGNEQYF. The CDR3 DNA reads TGTGCCAGCAGCTTAAACCTAGGACTAGCCGGTAACGAGCAGTACTTC.

The chain uses TRBV6-6 and TRBJ1-3, with D possibly being TRBD1 (5 bases). V was shortened by 6 bases and J by 5 bases, with 11 bases between the two germline ends. Germline V gene data show CDR1 as MNHNY and CDR2 as SVGAGI (reference sequence). The CDR3 runs 13 residues. For the CDR3, the DNA is TGTGCCAGCAGGCCTCAGGGTCGAAACACCATATATTTT. Its translation is CASRPQGRNTIYF.

The rearrangement links TRBV9 to TRBJ1-1, with 8 positions matching TRBD1. This CDR3 region has 15 residues. Looked up from germline, CDR1 is SGDLS and CDR2 is YYNGEE. V lost 5 bases, J lost 4 bases, and 10 bases stayed unmatched. The CDR3 sequence is CASSDSRGQITEAFF. In DNA, the CDR3 is TGTGCCAGCAGTGATTCCAGGGGGCAAATCACTGAAGCTTTCTTT.

As to this clone: The junction and the germline gene differ at one end; a read error may be behind it. The chain recombines TRBV7-7 with TRBJ1-1; D is undetermined. CDR3 length: 17 amino acids. Germline V gives CDR1 SSHAT, CDR2 FNYEAQ (reference sequence). CDR3 region: CASSLPRSGPRGTEAFF. CDR3 in DNA: TGTGCTAGCAGCTTACCCCGGTCTGGACCCCGGGGCACTGAAGCTTTCTTT.

The CDR3 region has the DNA TGTGCCACAACCCGAGGCGGGACCACCTACAATGAGCAGTTCTTC. This sequence encodes CATTRGGTTYNEQFF. The chain couples TRBV27 to TRBJ2-1; D possibly corresponds to TRBD2 (6 bases). Germline V gives CDR1 MNHEY, CDR2 SMNVEV (reference sequence). CDR3 length: 15 residues. The V end was cut by 10 bases, the J end by 2 bases, with 18 bases between.

The J gene is TRBJ1-4, the V gene TRBV6-1; D not resolved. V lost 2 bases, J lost 3 bases, and 10 bases lay in between. Germline values: CDR1 MNHNS, CDR2 SASEGT. This CDR3 region has 15 residues. CDR3 loop: CASSEHFGPNEKLFF. The DNA of the CDR3 is TGTGCCAGCAGTGAACATTTCGGGCCTAATGAAAAACTGTTTTTT.

This rearrangement joins TRBV21-1 to TRBJ2-1; the DNA was not used to check the table's D call, TRBD2. TRBV21-1 represents a pseudogene. This CDR3 has 12 residues. CDR3 DNA sequence: TGTGCCAGCAGACGTTCGGTTTATGAGCAGTTCTTC. Its protein product is CASRRSVYEQFF.

This chain links TRBV7-2 with TRBJ2-2; D is possibly TRBD2 (5 bases). V gave up 0 bases and J gave up 5 bases, with 16 bases separating them. Germline CDR1 SGHTA, CDR2 FQGNSA. This CDR3 is 17 amino acids long. CDR3 in amino acids: CASSLALSRGGTGELFF. The CDR3 DNA sequence: TGTGCCAGCAGCTTAGCGTTGAGTCGGGGTGGTACCGGGGAGCTGTTTTTT.

Of note for this clone: Compared with germline, one end of the junction differs, possibly owing to a read error. The genes are TRBV5-1 and TRBJ2-3, with 7 bases that match TRBD2. Looked up from germline, CDR1 is SGHRS and CDR2 is YFSETQ. The length of the CDR3 is 16 residues. The chain's CDR3 is CASSLALATSTGTQYF. In nucleotides, the CDR3 is TGCGCCAGCAGCTTGGCTCTAGCGACTAGCACAGGTACGCAGTATTTT.

This clone was detected once. The chain combines TRBV7-2 with TRBJ2-1; the match to TRBD2 covers 8 bases. J was trimmed by 12 bases and V by 5 bases; bases with no gene match: 6. This CDR3 comprises 12 residues. In germline, CDR1 is SGHTA, CDR2 FQGNSA. The CDR3 protein is CASSPSGGGQFF. The CDR3 DNA reads TGTGCCAGCAGCCCAAGCGGGGGTGGGCAGTTCTTC.

The chain uses TRBV4-2 and TRBJ2-6; D remains unclear. V lost 0 bases to trimming and J lost 0 bases, with 3 bases between them. Germline V gene sequence: CDR1 LGHNA, CDR2 YNFKEQ. The CDR3 sequence is 15 residues long. The CDR3 DNA reads TGTGCCAGCAGCCAAGATTACTCTGGGGCCAACGTCCTGACTTTC. This sequence encodes CASSQDYSGANVLTF.

Details on this clone: At one end, the junction sequence differs from germline, possibly due to a read error. CDR3 sequence (DNA): TGTGCCAGCAGCTTGCCAGCCTCCGATAATTCACCCCTCCACTTT. This codes for CASSLPASDNSPLHF. The genes are TRBV5-4 and TRBJ1-6; D ambiguous. The germline gives CDR1 SGHNT, CDR2 YYREEE (reference sequence). This CDR3 contains 15 residues.

The CDR3 DNA reads TGTGCCAGCAGCTGGGAACTAGCGGGCACAGATACGCAGTATTTT. It codes for CASSWELAGTDTQYF. This chain connects TRBV7-4 to TRBJ2-3, with 8 bases matching TRBD2. This CDR3 comprises 15 residues. Germline trimming cut 4 bases from V and 1 base from J; bases unmatched to any gene: 4. Germline V lookup: CDR1 SGHVT, CDR2 SQSDAQ.

The chain is built from TRBV4-1 and TRBJ1-2; 8 bases line up with TRBD1. J gave up 8 bases and V 6 bases, and 11 bases lay outside the gene matches. The CDR3 runs 14 residues. Germline-derived CDR1 and CDR2 are MGHRA and YSYEKL. The CDR3 DNA reads as TGCGCCAGCAGTTCCCAGACAGGGGAGTTGGGCTACACCTTC. It encodes CASSSQTGELGYTF.

This clone showed up just a few times. The chain employs TRBV5-1 and TRBJ2-3, with 12 bases that match TRBD2. The germline gives CDR1 SGHRS, CDR2 YFSETQ. Losses at the gene ends were 0 bases for V and 1 base for J; bases not matched to a gene: 0. This CDR3 spans 16 amino acids. CDR3: CASSLGTSGGTDTQYF. The CDR3 DNA follows: TGCGCCAGCAGCTTGGGGACTAGCGGGGGCACAGATACGCAGTATTTT.

The chain joins TRBV2 to TRBJ2-1, with a tentative D call TRBD2 (6 bases). The V gene lost 4 bases and the J gene lost 6 bases, with 16 bases spanning the gap. Germline loops: CDR1 SNHLY, CDR2 FYNNEI. This CDR3 has 15 residues. CDR3 sequence: CASSGRLGTLNEQFF. Here the CDR3 DNA reads TGTGCCAGCAGTGGGAGACTAGGGACTCTCAATGAGCAGTTCTTC.

The DNA for the CDR3 is TGCGCCAGCAGCCAAGATTCGTCAGGGTACAGAAACACTGAAGCTTTCTTT. Residues: CASSQDSSGYRNTEAFF. V is TRBV4-3 and J is TRBJ1-1; a possible D gene is TRBD1 (5 bases). V dropped 0 bases and J dropped 2 bases, with 16 bases sitting between them. CDR1 and CDR2 from the germline V gene are LGHNA and YSLEER. The CDR3 length is 17 residues.

This sequence joins TRBV4-2 and TRBJ2-2, with D possibly being TRBD2 (7 bases). CDR3 length equals 15 residues. The germline V gene has CDR1 LGHNA and CDR2 YNFKEQ. Trimming pared 4 bases from V and 2 bases from J, leaving 11 bases between. CDR3 in amino acids: CASSREGGNTGELFF. CDR3 in DNA: TGTGCCAGCAGCCGGGAGGGGGGAAACACCGGGGAGCTGTTTTTT.

This chain uses TRBV9 with TRBJ2-1; no definite D call. This CDR3 has 15 residues. Deletions cut 0 bases from V and 9 bases from J, with 16 bases between. Germline V gene sequence: CDR1 SGDLS, CDR2 YYNGEE. The chain's CDR3 is CASSVELFARSEQFF. DNA for the CDR3: TGTGCCAGCAGCGTAGAACTATTTGCAAGGAGTGAGCAGTTCTTC.

This chain connects TRBV6-5 to TRBJ2-1; 8 bases are shared with TRBD2. J was trimmed by 5 bases and V by 6 bases; bases with no gene match: 6. This CDR3 region has 14 residues. Germline CDR1 and CDR2: MNHEY and SVGAGI. CDR3 protein: CASSGTRFNNEQFF. The CDR3 DNA is TGTGCCAGCAGCGGGACTAGATTTAACAATGAGCAGTTCTTC.

This clone was seen only once. The rearrangement links TRBV15 to TRBJ2-1, with TRBD2 matching over 13 bases. CDR3 length: 15 amino acids. Germline CDR1 reads LNHNV; CDR2 reads YYDKDF (reference sequence). Trimming at V came to 7 bases and at J to 8 bases, leaving 8 bases not matched to a gene. CDR3 sequence: CATISGLAGADEQFF. The DNA of the CDR3 is TGTGCCACCATCTCTGGACTAGCGGGGGCAGATGAGCAGTTCTTC.

The chain joins TRBV9 to TRBJ2-6; D remains ambiguous. The CDR3 is 14 amino acids. Looked up from germline, CDR1 is SGDLS and CDR2 is YYNGEE. V lost 3 bases, J lost 0 bases, and 4 bases lay in between. The CDR3 DNA follows: TGTGCCAGCAGCGCCCGCTCTGGGGCCAACGTCCTGACTTTC. Its translation: CASSARSGANVLTF.